This TCR beta chain comes out of a study of shared clonotypes between healthy human individuals. Naive CD8 cells lacked CD45RO, underwent positive selection for CCR7 and left out terminally differentiated effector memory CD45RA+ cells. A deep-level run was used for the assay. Assay: immunoSEQ multiplex PCR; the TCRdb copy retains only in-frame clones and omits some. Of just over 2,000,000 clones in the sample, approximately 95% were seen once. The clonotype was recovered from a young man in good health. Sequences were obtained from naive CD8+ T cells sorted from blood.

CDR3 loop: CASSDHPDRALYYNSPLHF. In DNA, the CDR3 is TGTGCCAGCAGTGATCACCCCGACAGGGCCTTGTACTATAATTCACCCCTCCACTTT. The chain uses TRBV6-1 and TRBJ1-6, with 7 bases matching TRBD1. Germline V lookup: CDR1 MNHNS, CDR2 SASEGT. Trimming removed 3 bases from V and 3 bases from J; junction bases left unmatched: 14. This CDR3 contains 19 residues.